The present entry profiles one TCR beta chain with its context. Its matching antigen is unknown. Some clones are missing from TCRdb's copy, which holds only in-frame ones; the method was immunoSEQ multiplex PCR. The sample carries about 100,000 clones, roughly 84% recorded once. The data belong to a study of graft-versus-host responses after intestinal transplantation. The CDR3 totals 15 residues. Germline values: CDR1 LGHNA, CDR2 YNFKEQ. V lost 3 bases, J lost 5 bases, and 6 bases stayed unmatched. Study-level points and caveats: Marrow from the recipient contained GvH clones, some of which had appeared first in ileum or blood.

This chain uses TRBV4-2 with TRBJ2-1; 8 nucleotides align to TRBD2. The sequences come from unstimulated CD4+ T cells sorted from spleen or lymph node cells, collected before transplant. This TCR was recovered from a human donor who was the organ donor for an intestinal transplant. This CDR3 is CASSHFGGGNNEQFF. In nucleotides, the CDR3 is TGTGCCAGCAGCCATTTCGGGGGGGGGAACAATGAGCAGTTCTTC.